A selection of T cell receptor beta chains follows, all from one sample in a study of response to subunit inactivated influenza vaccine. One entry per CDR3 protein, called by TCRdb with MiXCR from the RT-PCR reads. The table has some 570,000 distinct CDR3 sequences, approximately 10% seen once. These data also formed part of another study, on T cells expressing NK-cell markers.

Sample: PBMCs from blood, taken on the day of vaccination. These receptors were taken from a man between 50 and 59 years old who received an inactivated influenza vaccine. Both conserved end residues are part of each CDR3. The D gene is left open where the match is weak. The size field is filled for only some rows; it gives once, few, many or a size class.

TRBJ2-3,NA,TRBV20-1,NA,CSARESARVNTQYF,TGCAGTGCTAGAGAAAGTGCTCGGGTGAATACGCAGTATTTT
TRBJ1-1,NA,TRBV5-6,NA,CASSLLRTVNTEAFF,TGTGCCAGCAGCCTACTTAGGACAGTGAACACTGAAGCTTTCTTT
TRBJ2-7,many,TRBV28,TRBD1,CASSFPDRGGEQYF,TGTGCCAGCAGTTTCCCAGACAGGGGTGGGGAGCAGTACTTC
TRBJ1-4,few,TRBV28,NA,CASSNPRGLGEKLFF,TGTGCCAGCAGTAACCCCCGAGGGCTGGGAGAAAAACTGTTTTTT
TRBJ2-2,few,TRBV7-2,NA,CASTQLFSLRNTGELFF,TGTGCCAGCACCCAGCTTTTTTCACTCAGGAACACCGGGGAGCTGTTTTTT
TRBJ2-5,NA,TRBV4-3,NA,CASSLYGTSETQYF,TGCGCCAGCAGCCTTTACGGAACTTCGGAGACCCAGTACTTC
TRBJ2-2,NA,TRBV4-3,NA,CASSQDIPANTGELFF,TGCGCCAGCAGCCAAGATATCCCCGCGAACACCGGGGAGCTGTTTTTT
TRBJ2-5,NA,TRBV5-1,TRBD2,CASSFTSGREYQETQYF,TGCGCCAGCAGCTTTACTAGCGGGAGGGAGTACCAAGAGACCCAGTACTTC
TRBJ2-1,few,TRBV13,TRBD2,CASSSRDLAGVYDSSYNEQFF,TGTGCCAGCAGCTCACGCGATCTAGCGGGGGTTTATGATAGCTCCTACAATGAGCAGTTCTTC
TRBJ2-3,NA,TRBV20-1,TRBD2,CSARAGGMPDTQYF,TGCAGTGCTAGAGCGGGAGGGATGCCAGATACGCAGTATTTT
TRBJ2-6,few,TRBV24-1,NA,CATSDHPRGGLTF,TGTGCCACCAGTGACCATCCTCGAGGGGGACTGACTTTC
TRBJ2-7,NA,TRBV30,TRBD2,CAWSFGLEGYEQYF,TGTGCCTGGAGCTTCGGACTAGAGGGCTACGAGCAGTACTTC
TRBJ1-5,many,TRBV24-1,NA,CATSEGSSNQPQHF,TGTGCCACCAGTGAAGGGTCTAGCAATCAGCCCCAGCATTTT
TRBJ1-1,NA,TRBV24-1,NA,CATSSGPGNTEAFF,TGTGCCACCAGCTCGGGACCGGGGAACACTGAAGCTTTCTTT
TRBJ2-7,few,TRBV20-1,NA,CSASLVRSEQYF,TGCAGTGCTAGCCTAGTAAGAAGCGAGCAGTACTTC
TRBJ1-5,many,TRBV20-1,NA,CSARGGSNQPQHF,TGCAGTGCCCGGGGGGGTAGCAATCAGCCCCAGCATTTT
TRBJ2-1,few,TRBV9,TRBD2,CASSPFMGLAGNNEQFF,TGTGCCAGCAGCCCGTTCATGGGACTAGCGGGAAACAATGAGCAGTTCTTC
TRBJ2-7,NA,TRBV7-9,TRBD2,CASSFLPGLGGYEQYF,TGTGCCAGCAGCTTTCTCCCGGGACTAGGCGGCTACGAGCAGTACTTC
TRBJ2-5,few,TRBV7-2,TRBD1,CASSLDRGIGETQYF,TGTGCCAGCAGCTTGGACAGGGGGATAGGGGAGACCCAGTACTTC
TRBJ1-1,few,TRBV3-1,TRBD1,CASSQVPWAGGTEAFF,TGTGCCAGCAGCCAAGTACCGTGGGCAGGGGGCACTGAAGCTTTCTTT
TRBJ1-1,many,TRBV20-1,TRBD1,CSAERTGETEAFF,TGCAGTGCTGAAAGGACAGGGGAAACTGAAGCTTTCTTT
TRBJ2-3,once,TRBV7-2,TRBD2,CASSLTGGWTDTQYF,TGTGCCAGCAGCTTAACCGGGGGGTGGACAGATACGCAGTATTTT
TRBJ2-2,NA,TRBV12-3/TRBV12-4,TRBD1,CASSFGQVERAGELFF,TGTGCCAGCAGTTTCGGACAGGTTGAAAGAGCCGGGGAGCTGTTTTTT
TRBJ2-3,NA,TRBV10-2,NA,CASSRGGSADTQYF,TGCGCCAGCAGCAGGGGGGGTTCCGCAGATACGCAGTATTTT
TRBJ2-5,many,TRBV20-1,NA,CSASKETQYF,TGCAGTGCGAGCAAAGAGACCCAGTACTTC
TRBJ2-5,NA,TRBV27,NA,CASSSSSYVKEETQYF,TGTGCCAGCAGTTCCTCAAGTTATGTAAAGGAAGAGACCCAGTACTTC
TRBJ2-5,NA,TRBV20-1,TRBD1,CSASRTGDVETQYF,TGCAGTGCTAGCCGGACAGGGGATGTAGAGACCCAGTACTTC
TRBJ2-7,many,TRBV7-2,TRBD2,CASTGGGYEQYF,TGTGCCAGCACCGGCGGGGGCTACGAGCAGTACTTC
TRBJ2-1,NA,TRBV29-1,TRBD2,CSVDGLVLNEQFF,TGCAGCGTTGACGGACTAGTACTGAATGAGCAGTTCTTC
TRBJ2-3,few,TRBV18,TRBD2,CASSPSGGSTDTQYF,TGTGCCAGCTCACCAAGCGGGGGGAGCACAGATACGCAGTATTTT
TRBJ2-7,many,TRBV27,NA,CASSLTLSEYEQYF,TGTGCCAGCAGCCTGACCTTGTCTGAATACGAGCAGTACTTC
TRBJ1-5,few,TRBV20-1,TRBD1,CSARLTGGNQPQHF,TGCAGTGCTAGGCTGACAGGGGGGAATCAGCCCCAGCATTTT
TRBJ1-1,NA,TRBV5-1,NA,CASSLSSTWGGDTEAFF,TGCGCCAGCAGCTTGTCGTCTACATGGGGTGGGGACACTGAAGCTTTCTTT
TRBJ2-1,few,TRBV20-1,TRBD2,CSARILAGGPIEQFF,TGCAGTGCTAGGATACTAGCGGGAGGGCCGATTGAGCAGTTCTTC
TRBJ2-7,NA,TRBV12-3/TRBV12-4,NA,CASSFMRDYEQYF,TGTGCCAGCAGTTTCATGAGGGACTACGAGCAGTACTTC
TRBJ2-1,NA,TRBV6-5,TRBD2,CASSYSKLAGNEQFF,TGTGCCAGCAGTTACTCGAAACTAGCGGGTAATGAGCAGTTCTTC
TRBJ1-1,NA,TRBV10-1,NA,CASRFGCYWKGRNTEAFF,TGCGCCAGCAGATTTGGGTGCTATTGGAAGGGACGAAACACTGAAGCTTTCTTT